This T cell receptor beta chain was observed in a study of blood T cells in healthy people across ages. Turning to this clonotype: What it recognizes is unknown.

General observations from the study: The unsorted PBMCs prevented any conclusive comparison of naive versus antigen-experienced cells. Among long-lived donors, naive CD4+ cells were more numerous and diversity higher than in aged donors. Diversity of TCR beta per million T cells declined in a roughly linear way with age. Considered underestimates were the diversity estimates obtained from one million T cells.

V was pared by 4 bases and J by 3 bases, with 15 bases of the junction left unmatched. The CDR3 totals 19 residues. Germline V CDR1 and CDR2: LGHDT, YNNKEL (reference sequence). Using a J-beta primer mix together with a sample-barcoded 5' primer, a second PCR was run for about 6 to 12 cycles. TCRdb called the 5' RACE reads again in MiXCR, with one record for every CDR3 protein. The sample comprises 1.8 million or so distinct CDR3 sequences, more than 35% of which are singletons, and 23% rests with the top ten. V usage is TRBV3-1 and J usage is TRBJ2-1, with 10 bases matching TRBD2. The sample consisted of blood. This sequence was found in a human donor in good health. The CDR3 sequence is CASSRPGERGGRIYNEQFF. CDR3 nucleotide sequence: TGTGCCAGCAGCCGCCCCGGAGAGCGGGGGGGCCGGATCTACAATGAGCAGTTCTTC.